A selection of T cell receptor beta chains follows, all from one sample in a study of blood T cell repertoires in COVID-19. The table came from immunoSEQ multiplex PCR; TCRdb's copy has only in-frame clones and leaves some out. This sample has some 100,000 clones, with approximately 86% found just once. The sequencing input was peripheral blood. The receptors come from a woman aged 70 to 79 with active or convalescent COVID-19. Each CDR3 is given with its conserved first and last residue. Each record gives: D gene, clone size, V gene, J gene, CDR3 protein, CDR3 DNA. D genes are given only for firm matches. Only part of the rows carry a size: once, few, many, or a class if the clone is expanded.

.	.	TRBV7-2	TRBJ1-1	CASRVGFEGTEAFF	TGTGCCAGCAGAGTAGGGTTCGAGGGCACTGAAGCTTTCTTT
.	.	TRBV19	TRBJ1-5	CASSRTGGASNQPQHF	TGTGCCAGTAGTCGGACCGGCGGGGCTAGCAATCAGCCCCAGCATTTT
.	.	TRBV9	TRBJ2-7	CASSVATWAHEQYF	TGTGCCAGCAGCGTAGCTACCTGGGCCCACGAGCAGTACTTC
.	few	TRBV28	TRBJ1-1	CASSLTEEYTEAFF	TGTGCCAGCAGTTTAACCGAGGAATACACTGAAGCTTTCTTT
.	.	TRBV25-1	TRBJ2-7	CASTPDGTLSHEQYF	TGTGCCAGCACCCCCGACGGGACTCTATCTCACGAGCAGTACTTC
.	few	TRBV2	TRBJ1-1	CASSDGPQGKAFF	TGTGCCAGCAGTGACGGTCCCCAGGGGAAAGCTTTCTTT
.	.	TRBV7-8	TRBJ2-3	CASSPDLLRGELYTDTQYF	TGTGCCAGCAGCCCTGACCTACTCCGCGGGGAGTTATACACAGATACGCAGTATTTT
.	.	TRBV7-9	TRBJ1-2	CASSLFGRDGYTF	TGTGCCAGCAGCTTATTCGGGAGGGATGGCTACACCTTC
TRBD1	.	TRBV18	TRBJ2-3	CASSPMGQGGDTQYF	TGTGCCAGCTCACCTATGGGACAGGGCGGAGATACGCAGTATTTT
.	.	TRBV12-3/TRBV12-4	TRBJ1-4	CASSLRRVEKLFF	TGTGCCAGCAGTTTGCGGAGGGTGGAAAAACTGTTTTTT
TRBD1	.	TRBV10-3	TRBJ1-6	CAISARATGNSPLHF	TGTGCCATCAGTGCCCGGGCGACAGGGAATTCACCCCTCCACTTT
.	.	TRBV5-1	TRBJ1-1	CASSLATGPTEAFF	TGCGCCAGCAGCTTGGCTACAGGGCCCACTGAAGCTTTCTTT
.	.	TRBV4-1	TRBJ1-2	CASSRVGASGSPDYGYTF	TGCGCCAGCAGCCGGGTGGGGGCTTCGGGGAGTCCCGACTATGGCTACACCTTC
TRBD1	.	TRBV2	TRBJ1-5	CASSPGQGYQPQHF	TGTGCCAGCAGTCCGGGACAGGGCTATCAGCCCCAGCATTTT
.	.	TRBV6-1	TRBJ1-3	CASSERFYREAKGNTIYF	TGTGCCAGCAGTGAACGTTTTTACAGGGAAGCGAAAGGAAACACCATATATTTT
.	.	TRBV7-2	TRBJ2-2	CASSLQRGGRELFF	TGTGCCAGCAGCTTACAGAGGGGGGGCCGGGAGCTGTTTTTT
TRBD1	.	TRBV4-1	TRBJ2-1	CASSQGQGVEYEQFF	TGCGCCAGCAGCCAGGGGCAGGGGGTAGAGTATGAGCAGTTCTTC
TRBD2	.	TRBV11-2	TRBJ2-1	CASSPRDSGSSYNEQFF	TGTGCCAGCAGCCCCCGGGATAGCGGGAGCTCCTACAATGAGCAGTTCTTC
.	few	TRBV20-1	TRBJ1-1	CSAARNTEAFF	TGCAGTGCGGCCAGGAACACTGAAGCTTTCTTT
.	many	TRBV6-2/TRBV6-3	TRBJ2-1	CASSYSRDEQFF	TGTGCCAGCAGTTACTCGAGGGATGAGCAGTTCTTC